These T cell receptor beta chains were read from a single sample in a study of CD8+ T cells in alopecia areata. Repertoires were generated with immunoSEQ multiplex PCR, while TCRdb's copy carries only in-frame clones and drops some. Altogether about 170,000 clones are present, roughly 63% being singletons, with the ten largest covering approximately 16%. The sequencing used CD4+ T cells sorted from blood, collected between weeks 55 and 70, from a patient treated with tofacitinib. The receptor source for this set is a human donor with alopecia areata. Both conserved end residues are part of each CDR3. The order of the fields is V gene, J gene, clone size, D gene, CDR3 DNA, CDR3 protein. A D gene is named only where the DNA matches it firmly. Clone size is not always given. Where it is, it says once, few, many or a class for expanded clones.

TRBV27	TRBJ2-4	-	-	TGTGCCAGCAGTTTAACCCAGGGCCACATTCAGTACTTC	CASSLTQGHIQYF
TRBV2	TRBJ2-7	few	TRBD2	TGTGCCAGCAAGCTAGCGGATACCTACGAGCAGTACTTC	CASKLADTYEQYF
TRBV29-1	TRBJ1-2	-	-	TGCAGCGTTGATGGGTCAGGGAAGGGCTATGGCTACACCTTC	CSVDGSGKGYGYTF
TRBV7-3	TRBJ2-3	-	-	TGTGCCAGCAGCTTAAGCGGGGGCGCAGATACGCAGTATTTT	CASSLSGGADTQYF
TRBV7-9	TRBJ1-5	-	-	TGTGCCAGCAGCTCGGGGGAGGGCAATCAGCCCCAGCATTTT	CASSSGEGNQPQHF
TRBV2	TRBJ2-7	-	TRBD2	TGTGCCAGCAGTCCGATTCCGGGACTAGCATCTTACGAGCAGTACTTC	CASSPIPGLASYEQYF
TRBV7-9	TRBJ2-3	-	TRBD1	TGTGCCAGCAGCAAAATGCTTGGACAGGGCACAGATACGCAGTATTTT	CASSKMLGQGTDTQYF
TRBV6-5	TRBJ1-1	-	-	TGTGCCAGCAGTTACGACTTAGGGGGGGTTACCACTGAAGCTTTCTTT	CASSYDLGGVTTEAFF
TRBV25-1	TRBJ1-1	few	-	TGTGCCAGCAGAACCCAGGGGCCAGCTTTCTTT	CASRTQGPAFF
TRBV6-1	TRBJ1-2	-	TRBD1	TGTGCCAGCAGTGAATCGCTCAGGGGGCACTATGGCTACACCTTC	CASSESLRGHYGYTF
TRBV18	TRBJ1-2	-	-	TGTGCCAGCTCACCAGCCAGGGGAAGCTCCTATGGCTACACCTTC	CASSPARGSSYGYTF
TRBV5-1	TRBJ1-6	-	-	TGCGCCAGCAGCTTGGACGGGGCAGTTCCACTCCTCCACTTT	CASSLDGAVPLLHF
TRBV7-6	TRBJ2-7	-	TRBD1	TGTGCCAGCAGCAACAGGGGTTCCTACGAGCAGTACTTC	CASSNRGSYEQYF
TRBV6-5	TRBJ2-5	few	-	TGTGCCAGCAGTTACTCCTCGTATTCTGAGACCCAGTACTTC	CASSYSSYSETQYF
TRBV4-2	TRBJ2-7	-	-	TGTGCCAGCAGCCAAGATGGCCAGGGGAACTACGAGCAGTACTTC	CASSQDGQGNYEQYF
TRBV29-1	TRBJ2-7	few	-	TGCAGCGTTGGTATAGAGCGCTACGAGCAGTACTTC	CSVGIERYEQYF